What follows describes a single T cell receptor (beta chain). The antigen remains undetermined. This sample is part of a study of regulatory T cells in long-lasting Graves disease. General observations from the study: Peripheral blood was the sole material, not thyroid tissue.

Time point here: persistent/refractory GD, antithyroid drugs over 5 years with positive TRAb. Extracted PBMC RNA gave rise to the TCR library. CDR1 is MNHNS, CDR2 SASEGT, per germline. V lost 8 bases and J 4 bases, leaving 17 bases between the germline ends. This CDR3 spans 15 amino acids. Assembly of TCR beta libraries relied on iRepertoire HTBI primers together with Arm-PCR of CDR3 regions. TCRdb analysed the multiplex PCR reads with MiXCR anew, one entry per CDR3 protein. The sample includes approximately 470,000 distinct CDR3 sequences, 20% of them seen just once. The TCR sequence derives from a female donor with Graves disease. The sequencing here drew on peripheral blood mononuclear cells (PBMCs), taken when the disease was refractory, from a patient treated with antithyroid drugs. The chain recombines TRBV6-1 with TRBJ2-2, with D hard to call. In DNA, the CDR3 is TGTGCCAGCCACCGAATCGGGCGGAGCACCGGGGAGCTGTTTTTT. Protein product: CASHRIGRSTGELFF.